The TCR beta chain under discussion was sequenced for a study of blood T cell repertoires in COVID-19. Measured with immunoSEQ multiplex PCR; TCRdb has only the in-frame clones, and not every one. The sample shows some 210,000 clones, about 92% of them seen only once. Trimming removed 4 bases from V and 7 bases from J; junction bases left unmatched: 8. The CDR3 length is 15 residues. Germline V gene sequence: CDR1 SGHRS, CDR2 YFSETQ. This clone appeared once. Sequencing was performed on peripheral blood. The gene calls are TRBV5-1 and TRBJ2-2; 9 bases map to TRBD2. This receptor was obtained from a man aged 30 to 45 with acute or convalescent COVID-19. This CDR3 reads CASSMVAGAGGELFF. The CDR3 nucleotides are TGCGCCAGCAGCATGGTAGCGGGGGCCGGCGGGGAGCTGTTTTTT.